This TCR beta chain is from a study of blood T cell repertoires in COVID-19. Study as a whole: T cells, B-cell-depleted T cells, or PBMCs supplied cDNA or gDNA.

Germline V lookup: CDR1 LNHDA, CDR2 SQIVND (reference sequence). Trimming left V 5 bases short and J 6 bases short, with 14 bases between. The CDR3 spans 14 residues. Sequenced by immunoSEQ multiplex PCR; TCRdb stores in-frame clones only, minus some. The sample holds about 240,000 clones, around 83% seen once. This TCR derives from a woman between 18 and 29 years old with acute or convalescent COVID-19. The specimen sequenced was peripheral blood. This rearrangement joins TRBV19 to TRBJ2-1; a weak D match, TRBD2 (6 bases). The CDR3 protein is CASSEAGYGNEQFF. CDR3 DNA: TGTGCCAGTAGTGAAGCGGGTTACGGCAATGAGCAGTTCTTC.